The clone carrying this TCR beta chain was seen a few times. This record comes from a study of blood T cells in healthy people across ages. Primed by a sample-barcoded 5' primer and a J-beta primer mix, a second PCR proceeded for about 7 to 11 cycles. TCRdb redid the calling of the 5' RACE reads with MiXCR, one entry per CDR3 protein. The profile shows about 1,500,000 distinct CDR3 sequences, roughly 27% of them singletons. Researchers isolated at least 7 million PBMCs per sample. Germline values: CDR1 MGHRA, CDR2 YSYEKL. The CDR3 extends over 16 amino acids. Trimming took 1 base from V and 5 from J; bases not matched to a gene: 4.

The chain carries TRBV4-1 and TRBJ2-2; 10 bases are a match to TRBD1. The specimen was blood. The origin of this receptor is a woman younger than 45 in good health. The CDR3 is CASSQGDRGNTGELFF. CDR3 DNA sequence: TGCGCCAGCAGCCAAGGGGACAGGGGTAATACCGGGGAGCTGTTTTTT.